A selection of T cell receptor beta chains follows, all from one sample in a study of blood T cell repertoires in COVID-19. TCRdb keeps only in-frame clones here, not all; method: immunoSEQ multiplex PCR. Here the sample spans around 94,000 clones, about four fifths being singletons. Sequencing input: peripheral blood. The receptors were sampled from a human donor in a cohort sampled during active COVID-19. Each CDR3 is given with its conserved first and last residue. A D gene is named only where the DNA matches it firmly. The size entry is marked missing in some rows and otherwise reads once, few, many or a size class.

NA TRBJ1-1 TRBV5-1 NA TGCGCCAGCAGCTCCACAGGGTGGACTGAAGCTTTCTTT CASSSTGWTEAFF
NA TRBJ1-5 TRBV30 NA TGTGCCTGGAGTGTAGGCAGGGAAGATCAGCCCCAGCATTTT CAWSVGREDQPQHF
NA TRBJ1-1 TRBV12-3/TRBV12-4 NA TGTGCCAGCAGCCTCGACAGAGAGACTGAAGCTTTCTTT CASSLDRETEAFF
NA TRBJ2-7 TRBV10-3 NA TGTGCCATCAGTGATCGACTCGCATACGAGCAGTACTTC CAISDRLAYEQYF
NA TRBJ2-5 TRBV5-5 NA TGTGCCAGCAGCTTGGATGGGCAGCCGCAAGAGACCCAGTACTTC CASSLDGQPQETQYF
TRBD2 TRBJ2-7 TRBV28 NA TGTGCCACTCACACCGGGGGGTGGCCTAAAACCCGCGGGCTCTACGAGCAGTACTTC CATHTGGWPKTRGLYEQYF
NA TRBJ1-4 TRBV5-1 NA TGCGCCAGCAGCTTAGGGAGGTACGATGAAAAACTGTTTTTT CASSLGRYDEKLFF
NA TRBJ2-1 TRBV12-3/TRBV12-4 NA TGTGCCAGCGGAACGACTAGTCAAAATGAGCAGTTCTTC CASGTTSQNEQFF
NA TRBJ1-1 TRBV28 NA TGTGCCAGCAGTTTTGTCCTCCGTACGGGGGCTTTCTTT CASSFVLRTGAFF
NA TRBJ2-7 TRBV18 NA TGTGCCAGCTCACTCCGACAGAGCTCCTACGAGCAGTACTTC CASSLRQSSYEQYF
NA TRBJ2-7 TRBV5-6 NA TGTGCCAGCTGCTTAGAGGGTTCCCCCTCCTACGAGCAGTACTTC CASCLEGSPSYEQYF
NA TRBJ2-7 TRBV1 NA TGCACCAGCAGCCAGGGGAGTAGCGGGGTCTCCTACGAGCAGTACTTC CTSSQGSSGVSYEQYF
TRBD2 TRBJ2-3 TRBV11-3 NA TGTGCCAGCAGCTCGGGCGGGAGCGCTTCAGATACGCAGTATTTT CASSSGGSASDTQYF
NA TRBJ2-5 TRBV4-1 once TGCGCCAGCAGCCAAATTACGGGGGAGACCCAGTACTTC CASSQITGETQYF
NA TRBJ1-4 TRBV7-9 NA TGTGCCAGCAGCCTCTGGCAGACATCTAATGAAAAACTGTTTTTT CASSLWQTSNEKLFF
TRBD1 TRBJ1-2 TRBV6-5 once TGTGCCAGCAGCCGACGGGGACAGAGGAACTATGGCTACACCTTC CASSRRGQRNYGYTF
NA TRBJ1-1 TRBV15 NA TGTGCCACCAGCAGAGGAGTCACCTGGAACACTGAAGCTTTCTTT CATSRGVTWNTEAFF
NA TRBJ2-7 TRBV7-2 NA TGTGCCAGCAGCTTAGACAGTACTTCCTCCTACGAGCAGTACTTC CASSLDSTSSYEQYF
TRBD1 TRBJ1-4 TRBV2 NA TGTGCCAGCAGTGCCACAGGGGTCGAAAAACTGTTTTTT CASSATGVEKLFF
NA TRBJ1-2 TRBV5-6 few TGTGCCAGCAGCTTGCCGGTATTGGGCGGCTACACCTTC CASSLPVLGGYTF